This TCR beta chain was obtained from a study of blood T cell repertoires in COVID-19. Looking at the study overall: Acute and convalescent COVID-19 specimens originated in the United States, Italy and Spain. T cells, B-cell-depleted T cells, or PBMCs supplied cDNA or gDNA.

V dropped 1 base and J dropped 5; count of bases not matched to a gene: 10. The length of the CDR3 is 16 residues. Germline-derived CDR1 and CDR2 are LGHDT and YNNKEL (reference sequence). As handled by the study authors: Amplification of reference gene primers provided the estimated nucleated cell counts. Sequencing used immunoSEQ multiplex PCR; TCRdb keeps in-frame clones, though not all of them. Clonal size and the V and J genes are those of that table, whereas D and trimming came from the DNA. In the table there are about 240,000 clones, about nine tenths of which are singletons. This chain connects TRBV3-1 (or the pseudogene TRBV3-2) to TRBJ2-5, with 7 bases fitting TRBD2. This clonotype was sampled from a man aged 60 to 75 who had recovered from COVID-19. The source material was peripheral blood. The CDR3 sequence: CASSQVRAAGEETQYF. The CDR3, as DNA: TGTGCCAGCAGCCAAGTCCGGGCGGCGGGGGAGGAGACCCAGTACTTC.